This section outlines one T cell receptor (beta chain) sequence together with its context. What it recognizes is unknown. The data originate from a study of CXCR3-negative and CXCR3-positive naive CD8 T cells. Broader study findings: Naive subsets had comparable surface CD5, so TRB CDR3 properties gauged TCR strength. Naive cells that were CXCR3-negative or CXCR3-positive used TRBV-TRBJ genes alike, while memory cells diverged. When CXCR3-positive naive cells were set against CXCR3-negative naive cells, the former had more hydrophobic TRB CDR3s.

Via 5' RACE with UMI labels, TRB cDNA libraries were prepared. TCRdb processed the 5' RACE reads again and assigns one entry to each CDR3 protein, with no DNA. The sample data list under 60,000 distinct CDR3 sequences. Germline-derived CDR1 and CDR2 are LNHNV and YYDKDF (reference sequence). This CDR3 is 12 amino acids long. This sequence joins TRBV15 and TRBJ2-7. This TCR came from a human donor in good health. Some clones in this sample may be carry-over from other donors' samples. The sample taken for sequencing was naive CXCR3+ CD8+ T cells from blood. Subset in this sample: CD45RO-CCR7+CD27+CD95- naive CD8+ T cells expressing CXCR3 (TNR3+). CDR3 region: CPTSREGYEQYF.